This T cell receptor (beta chain) was sequenced for a study of T cell repertoires in cytomegalovirus infection (dated by TCRdb to the late 2010s). With regard to the full study: Recently identified HLA-C-restricted CMV epitopes, whose presentation resists viral immunomodulation, were targeted by peptide stimulations together with well-studied HLA-B-restricted epitopes. The HLA type of each donor mattered for the analysis, because public TCR beta signatures pointed to carriage of CMV infection along with the matching HLA type.

V drops 7 bases and J drops 8 bases, leaving 23 bases in between. From a lookup of the germline V gene, CDR1 and CDR2 are MNHNS and SASEGT. From the cysteine up to the phenylalanine, the CDR3 has a length of 15 residues. The sequence is cut down to CDR3 DNA, 45 bases in frame from base 1. TCRdb shows the sequencer as Illumina HiSeq 1500. TCRdb reanalyzed the raw reads on its own, using fastp at Q25 for trimming and MiXCR for clone calling, and kept in-frame beta chains. Each record represents a unique CDR3 protein, reported with the most common genes and DNA among its rows. This sample is represented by about 52,000 distinct CDR3 sequences; about 20% of them were singletons. The top ten hold roughly 77% of the sample. Per the publication, the treatment or condition label means: in vitro stimulation with specific CMV peptide epitopes to enrich CMV-specific T cells. General study outcomes and caveats: The ex vivo response was dominated by HLA-C-restricted CMV-specific TCR beta clonotypes, which also provided the single most frequent clonotype in two of eight donors. Carriers of CMV infection plus the relevant HLA type were discriminated by the cumulative frequency of public TCR beta family members in the study cohort and in an independent roughly 350-donor cohort.

As concerns this clonotype: The specificity of this receptor is unknown. Base qualities were left out, and no much larger clone turns up one base away.

This TCR was recovered from a human donor in good health (CMV status not recorded). Some clones in this sample may be carry-over from other donors' samples. Sequences were derived from CD8+ T cells from cultured PBMCs, sampled from culture after CMV antigen stimulation. The rearranged segments are TRBV6-1 and TRBJ1-2, with the D gene too uncertain to name. The nucleotide sequence reads TGTGCCAGCAATACTCCACCGAGCCTACGACGGGGCTACACCTTC. Its protein is CASNTPPSLRRGYTF.